Each of the 31 T cell receptor beta chains below was sequenced from the same sample in a study of T cell responses to AZD1222 COVID-19 vaccine. Produced via immunoSEQ multiplex PCR; TCRdb's table is partial and in-frame only. This sample has about 39,000 clones, with more than 70% found just once. The specimen was peripheral blood, collected 28 days after the second AZD1222 dose. These receptors originate from an adult who received the AZD1222 COVID-19 vaccine.

The genes are TRBV7-2 and TRBJ2-7, with no clear D. Germline V gene data show CDR1 as SGHTA and CDR2 as FQGNSA. With 1 base removed from V and 2 bases from J, the gap between germline ends came to 6 bases. There are 13 residues in the CDR3. The CDR3 sequence: CASSLVGAYEQYF. The CDR3 coding sequence is TGTGCCAGCAGCTTAGTGGGCGCCTACGAGCAGTACTTC.

The V call is TRBV18, the J call TRBJ1-1; 12 bases line up with TRBD1. The germline V gene encodes CDR1 KGHSH and CDR2 LQKENI. This CDR3 has 15 residues. The V segment lost 6 bases and the J segment 1 base; nucleotides outside the gene matches: 3. The DNA for the CDR3 is TGTGCCAGCTCGCCGGGACAGGGGGCGAACACTGAAGCTTTCTTT. It yields the protein CASSPGQGANTEAFF.

Only one count was recorded for this clone. The J gene is TRBJ1-5, the V gene TRBV25-1; possible D gene TRBD1, 6 bases. With 8 bases removed from V and 7 bases from J, the gap between germline ends came to 21 bases. Germline loops: CDR1 MGHDK, CDR2 SYGVNS. This CDR3 has 15 amino acids. CDR3 protein: CASQSDQGTGQPQHF. Here the CDR3 DNA reads TGTGCCAGCCAGAGTGATCAGGGAACAGGGCAGCCCCAGCATTTT.

This clone was seen just once. The chain recombines TRBV5-1 with TRBJ2-7, with D hard to call. Germline lookup yields CDR1 SGHRS and CDR2 YFSETQ. The CDR3 loop spans 14 amino acids. V was trimmed by 0 bases and J by 3 bases, leaving 10 bases between them. This CDR3 reads CASSLGQVDYEQYF. CDR3 DNA sequence: TGCGCCAGCAGCTTGGGGCAGGTTGACTACGAGCAGTACTTC.

This CDR3 is CASSPPGRANSPNQPQHF. Here the CDR3 DNA reads TGTGCCAGCTCACCACCGGGGAGGGCCAACTCCCCCAATCAGCCCCAGCATTTT. This chain joins TRBV18 and TRBJ1-5; D uncertain. From germline, CDR1 is KGHSH and CDR2 LQKENI. Trimming stripped 0 bases from V and 3 bases from J, with 18 bases between. This CDR3 region has 18 residues.

The gene calls are TRBV7-2 and TRBJ1-5, with 7 bases lining up with TRBD1. CDR1 SGHTA and CDR2 FQGNSA come from the germline V gene. J gave up 6 bases and V 0 bases, and 5 bases lay outside the gene matches. The CDR3 is made up of 15 amino acids. The DNA of the CDR3 is TGTGCCAGCAGCTTAGCAGTCCAGGGGGGTCAGCCCCAGCATTTT. This translates into CASSLAVQGGQPQHF.

This clone was found once. This chain connects TRBV7-7 to TRBJ2-7, with TRBD2 matching 7 bases. Germline CDR1 SSHAT, CDR2 FNYEAQ (reference sequence). V dropped 6 bases and J dropped 0; count of bases not matched to a gene: 5. This CDR3 region has 14 residues. This chain's CDR3 is CASRGGGTSYEQYF. CDR3 sequence (DNA): TGTGCCAGCAGGGGCGGGGGAACCTCCTACGAGCAGTACTTC.

The V and J genes are TRBV5-1 and TRBJ1-1; 7 bases fit TRBD1. J was trimmed by 2 bases and V by 0 bases; bases with no gene match: 4. Germline V CDR1 and CDR2: SGHRS, YFSETQ. The CDR3 totals 15 residues. CDR3 sequence: CASSLGDRDNTEAFF. The DNA for the CDR3 is TGCGCCAGCAGCTTGGGGGACAGAGACAACACTGAAGCTTTCTTT.

The chain employs TRBV12-3 or TRBV12-4 and TRBJ1-1; TRBD1 is a possible D gene (5 bases). The V and J ends lost 3 bases and 2 bases respectively, with 7 bases between them. The CDR3 loop spans 13 amino acids. CDR3 DNA sequence: TGTGCCAGCAGTTTCCAGGGTAACACTGAAGCTTTCTTT. Translated: CASSFQGNTEAFF.

The CDR3 nucleotides are TGTGCCAGCAGATCCGGGGAGGGGGGGCCCCAGCATTTT. This sequence encodes CASRSGEGGPQHF. The chain has TRBV12-3 or TRBV12-4 and TRBJ1-5, with a tentative D call TRBD1 (6 bases). Trimming shortened V by 6 bases and J by 9 bases, and 15 bases separated the two germline ends. The CDR3 consists of 13 residues.

The chain recombines TRBV19 with TRBJ1-5; 10 nucleotides align to TRBD1. J lost 6 bases, V lost 4 bases, and 6 bases had no gene match. The CDR3 has 15 residues. The germline CDR1 and CDR2 sequences are LNHDA and SQIVND (reference sequence). CDR3 coding DNA: TGTGCCAGTAGTACCGGACAGGGGGGGAGTCAGCCCCAGCATTTT. Encoded protein: CASSTGQGGSQPQHF.

The chain recombines TRBV9 with TRBJ2-3; D might be TRBD1 (6 bases). Germline CDR1 and CDR2: SGDLS and YYNGEE. This CDR3 is built from 16 residues. Trimming removed 2 bases from V and 0 bases from J, with 13 bases in between. CDR3 region: CASSVGAIDSTDTQYF. The CDR3 DNA reads as TGTGCCAGCAGCGTGGGGGCCATTGATAGCACAGATACGCAGTATTTT. Full variable domain (rest looked up from reference TRBV9 and TRBJ2-3): DSGVTQTPKHLITATGQRVTLRCSPRSGDLSVYWYQQSLDQGLQFLIQYYNGEERAKGNILERFSAQQFPDLHSELNLSSLELGDSALYFCASSVGAIDSTDTQYFGPGTRLTVL.

This sequence joins TRBV9 and TRBJ2-1, with 12 bases lining up with TRBD2. Trimming took 7 bases from V and 4 from J; bases not matched to a gene: 6. Germline values: CDR1 SGDLS, CDR2 YYNGEE. The CDR3 spans 15 residues. CDR3 residues: CASAPGLAGYNEQFF. DNA of the CDR3: TGTGCCAGCGCCCCGGGACTAGCGGGTTACAATGAGCAGTTCTTC.

The chain links TRBV12-3 or TRBV12-4 to TRBJ2-2; D gene unclear. The length of the CDR3 is 13 residues. The V gene lost 6 bases and the J gene lost 7 bases, with 12 bases spanning the gap. The CDR3 loop reads CASRTYSVGELFF. The CDR3 DNA reads as TGTGCCAGCAGGACCTATTCTGTCGGGGAGCTGTTTTTT.

This chain uses TRBV9 with TRBJ2-2, with TRBD1 as a possible D gene (6 bases). CDR1 and CDR2 from the germline V gene are SGDLS and YYNGEE. With 3 bases removed from V and 6 bases from J, the gap between germline ends came to 18 bases. The CDR3 is 16 amino acids. This CDR3 is CASSGTATTGSGELFF. CDR3 nucleotide sequence: TGTGCCAGCAGCGGGACAGCAACAACGGGGTCCGGGGAGCTGTTTTTT. Complete variable domain (other parts from reference TRBV9 and TRBJ2-2): DSGVTQTPKHLITATGQRVTLRCSPRSGDLSVYWYQQSLDQGLQFLIQYYNGEERAKGNILERFSAQQFPDLHSELNLSSLELGDSALYFCASSGTATTGSGELFFGEGSRLTVL.

V is TRBV3-1 (or the pseudogene TRBV3-2) and J is TRBJ2-1; 7 bases line up with TRBD2. CDR3 length: 16 amino acids. J lost 4 bases, V lost 4 bases, and 10 bases had no gene match. Per germline, CDR1 LGHDT and CDR2 YNNKEL (reference sequence). CDR3 residues: CASSLGQWGGYNEQFF. CDR3 in DNA: TGTGCCAGCAGCCTCGGTCAGTGGGGGGGGTACAATGAGCAGTTCTTC.

This rearrangement joins TRBV5-1 to TRBJ2-2, with D tentatively TRBD1 or TRBD2 (5 bases each). Germline CDR1 reads SGHRS; CDR2 reads YFSETQ. V was clipped by 0 bases and J by 5 bases, with 11 bases between them. This CDR3 comprises 15 residues. DNA of the CDR3: TGCGCCAGCAGCTTGGGGGGACGGCTGACCGGGGAGCTGTTTTTT. Translating it yields CASSLGGRLTGELFF. Complete variable domain (other parts from reference TRBV5-1 and TRBJ2-2): KAGVTQTPRYLIKTRGQQVTLSCSPISGHRSVSWYQQTPGQGLQFLFEYFSETQRNKGNFPGRFSGRQFSNSRSEMNVSTLELGDSALYLCASSLGGRLTGELFFGEGSRLTVL.

In its sample, this clone was seen once. The chain recombines TRBV15 with TRBJ1-5, with D maybe TRBD1 (5 bases). V lost 4 bases and J 2 bases, leaving 9 bases between the germline ends. Germline V gene sequence: CDR1 LNHNV, CDR2 YYDKDF (reference sequence). The CDR3 extends over 14 amino acids. The CDR3 is CATSKQDGNQPQHF. CDR3 sequence (DNA): TGTGCCACCAGCAAACAGGATGGCAATCAGCCCCAGCATTTT.

This clone appeared a few times. This chain uses TRBV19 with TRBJ2-7; D remains unclear. The V gene's germline CDR1 is LNHDA and CDR2 SQIVND (reference sequence). CDR3 size: 13 residues. Deletions cut 1 base from V and 3 bases from J, with 7 bases between. As DNA, the CDR3 is TGTGCCAGTAGTATAGGGCAGATCTACGAGCAGTACTTC. This encodes CASSIGQIYEQYF.

This clone was picked up one time. This chain connects TRBV18 to TRBJ2-7, with D possibly TRBD1 on 5 matching bases. Germline CDR1 reads KGHSH; CDR2 reads LQKENI. The CDR3 is 12 amino acids. The ends were cut back, 5 bases at V and 6 bases at J, with 11 bases in the middle. CDR3 sequence: CASSTGTTEQYF. The CDR3, as DNA: TGTGCCAGCTCAACAGGAACAACCGAGCAGTACTTC.

The V gene is TRBV6-5, the J gene TRBJ1-2, with D unclear. CDR1 is MNHEY and CDR2 is SVGAGI in the germline V gene. This CDR3 has 14 amino acids. V was shortened by 8 bases and J by 0 bases, with 13 bases between the two germline ends. This CDR3 is CASDSLPSNYGYTF. As DNA, the CDR3 is TGTGCCAGCGACTCTCTCCCCTCTAACTATGGCTACACCTTC.

The CDR3 protein is CASSLAGGGRYEQYF. The CDR3 DNA is TGTGCCAGCAGCTTAGCGGGGGGCGGACGCTACGAGCAGTACTTC. The V gene is TRBV7-2, the J gene TRBJ2-7; either TRBD1 or TRBD2 may fit D (6 bases each). The CDR3 extends over 15 amino acids. V gave up 0 bases and J gave up 3 bases, with 12 bases separating them. The germline CDR1 and CDR2 sequences are SGHTA and FQGNSA.

The V gene is TRBV19, the J gene TRBJ2-1; a weak D match, TRBD2 (6 bases). Germline assignment: CDR1 LNHDA and CDR2 SQIVND (reference sequence). The CDR3 is 12 residues long. Trimming shortened V by 1 base and J by 8 bases, and 6 bases separated the two germline ends. The CDR3 spells CASSIAGDEQFF. The CDR3 coding sequence is TGTGCCAGTAGTATAGCGGGAGATGAGCAGTTCTTC. The full variable domain, its missing parts supplied by reference TRBV19 and TRBJ2-1, is DGGITQSPKYLFRKEGQNVTLSCEQNLNHDAMYWYRQDPGQGLRLIYYSQIVNDFQKGDIAEGYSVSREKKESFPLTVTSAQKNPTAFYLCASSIAGDEQFFGPGTRLTVL.

This clone has only one observation. Compared with germline, one end of the junction differs, possibly owing to a read error. This chain joins TRBV7-7 and TRBJ2-7; no firm D call. The V gene's germline CDR1 is SSHAT and CDR2 FNYEAQ (reference sequence). The CDR3 extends over 15 amino acids. CDR3 sequence reads: CASSLDSRISNEQYF. CDR3 DNA sequence: TGTGCCAGCAGCTTAGATAGCAGGATCTCCAACGAGCAGTACTTC.

This clone turned up a few times. This chain joins TRBV10-3 and TRBJ2-1; 9 bases map to TRBD2. CDR3 size: 14 residues. Germline-derived CDR1 and CDR2 are ENHRY and SYGVKD. Trimming removed 4 bases from V and 6 bases from J; junction bases left unmatched: 4. DNA for the CDR3: TGTGCCATCAGTGCTGCGGGGGGGACCAATGAGCAGTTCTTC. Protein: CAISAAGGTNEQFF.

The chain has TRBV24-1 and TRBJ2-3; TRBD1 matches at 10 bases. This CDR3 is 15 amino acids long. V trimming: 5 bases; J trimming: 3 bases; junction bases outside the gene matches: 4. Germline CDR1 KGHDR, CDR2 SFDVKD. The DNA of the CDR3 is TGTGCCACCAGTGCCCGGGACAGGGGTACAGATACGCAGTATTTT. Residues: CATSARDRGTDTQYF.

The gene calls are TRBV30 and TRBJ2-7; 8 bases match TRBD1. CDR3 size: 17 residues. In germline, CDR1 is GTSNPN, CDR2 SVGIG (reference sequence). The V and J ends lost 0 bases and 3 bases, in that order; junction bases with no gene match: 13. The CDR3 spells CAWSVRVRTGLLYEQYF. CDR3 DNA sequence: TGTGCCTGGAGTGTACGAGTTCGGACAGGGTTACTCTACGAGCAGTACTTC.

The chain recombines TRBV5-1 with TRBJ2-6; D might be TRBD2 (5 bases). The CDR3 is made up of 15 amino acids. CDR1 is SGHRS and CDR2 is YFSETQ in the germline V gene. V lost 4 bases and J lost 2, with 10 bases in between. CDR3 sequence (DNA): TGCGCCAGCAGCGGCCGGGGAACTGGGGCCAACGTCCTGACTTTC. Translated, it gives CASSGRGTGANVLTF. The whole variable domain, remainder taken from reference TRBV5-1 and TRBJ2-6, is KAGVTQTPRYLIKTRGQQVTLSCSPISGHRSVSWYQQTPGQGLQFLFEYFSETQRNKGNFPGRFSGRQFSNSRSEMNVSTLELGDSALYLCASSGRGTGANVLTFGAGSRLTVL.

This clone showed up just a few times. This chain joins TRBV23-1 and TRBJ2-1, with D tentatively TRBD2 (5 bases). TRBV23-1 is flagged as an ORF with uncertain function. The CDR3 is made up of 17 amino acids. V was cut by 0 bases and J by 4 bases, with 16 bases left in between. The CDR3 nucleotides are TGCGCCAGCAGTCAATCATCTGAGGGTTACTCTTACAATGAGCAGTTCTTC. It specifies CASSQSSEGYSYNEQFF.

The chain recombines TRBV6-5 with TRBJ1-1; weak D call: TRBD1 (6 bases). Looked up from germline, CDR1 is MNHEY and CDR2 is SVGAGI. The V and J ends lost 8 bases and 1 base respectively, with 8 bases between them. The length of the CDR3 is 12 residues. Here the CDR3 DNA reads TGTGCCAGCGGCAGGGGGAACACTGAAGCTTTCTTT. Encoded protein: CASGRGNTEAFF.

The chain carries TRBV12-3 or TRBV12-4 and TRBJ1-3; D is unresolved. Trimming removed 5 bases from V and 7 bases from J, with 9 bases in between. The CDR3 length is 12 residues. The CDR3 protein is CASSHPANTIYF. In DNA, the CDR3 is TGTGCCAGCAGTCACCCGGCGAACACCATATATTTT.